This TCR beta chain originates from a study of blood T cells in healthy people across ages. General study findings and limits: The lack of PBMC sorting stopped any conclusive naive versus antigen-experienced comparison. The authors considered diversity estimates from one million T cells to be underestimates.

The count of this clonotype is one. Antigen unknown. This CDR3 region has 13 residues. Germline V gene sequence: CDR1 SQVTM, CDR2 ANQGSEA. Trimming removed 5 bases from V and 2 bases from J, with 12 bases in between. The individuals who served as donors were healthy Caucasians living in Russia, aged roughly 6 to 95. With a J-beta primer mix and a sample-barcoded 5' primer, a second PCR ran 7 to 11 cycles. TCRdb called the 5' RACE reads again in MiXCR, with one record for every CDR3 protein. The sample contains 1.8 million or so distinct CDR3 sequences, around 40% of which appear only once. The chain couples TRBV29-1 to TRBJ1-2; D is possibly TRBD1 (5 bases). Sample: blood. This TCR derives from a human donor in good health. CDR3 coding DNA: TGCAGCGTTTGGGTGGGGGGAAACTATGGCTACACCTTC. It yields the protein CSVWVGGNYGYTF.